This T cell receptor beta chain was found in a study of T cells in Graves' hyperthyroidism and ophthalmopathy. Patients aged 18 to 65 had newly diagnosed hyperthyroidism that had lasted under 2 months. First hyperthyroidism diagnosis is when the blood sample was obtained, before any ophthalmopathy symptoms. Template material for amplifying TCR beta CDR3 regions consisted of RNA transcripts. HTBI primers were employed in a first-round RT-PCR of the TCR CDR3. TCRdb reprocessed the multiplex PCR reads via MiXCR and lists one record per CDR3 protein. Among 600,000 to 850,000 distinct CDR3 sequences listed, approximately 18% were seen once. Trimming left V 4 bases short and J 2 bases short, with 12 bases between. The CDR3 runs to 14 residues. Germline V gene sequence: CDR1 SGHKS, CDR2 YYEKEE (reference sequence).

The sequence was collected from a woman between 45 and 60 years old with Graves' hyperthyroidism that later progressed to Graves' ophthalmopathy. V usage is TRBV5-5 and J usage is TRBJ1-2; D might be TRBD1 (5 bases). The material sequenced was blood. The CDR3 DNA follows: TGTGCCAGCAGCCTAGGAAAGGGGAACTATGGCTACACCTTC. Translating gives CASSLGKGNYGYTF.